What follows are 9 T cell receptor beta chains derived from one specimen sequenced in a study of T cell responses to AZD1222 COVID-19 vaccine. Only in-frame clones appear in the TCRdb table, and some are missing; sequencing was by immunoSEQ multiplex PCR. Of about 19,000 clones detected, approximately 80% appear once; the ten largest clones hold around 20%. The sample was peripheral blood, taken 28 days after the second AZD1222 dose. The receptors stem from an adult who received the AZD1222 COVID-19 vaccine.

V is TRBV10-1 and J is TRBJ2-7; D is possibly TRBD2 (5 bases). Trimming removed 2 bases at V and 3 bases at J, with 17 bases between. Germline-derived CDR1 and CDR2 are WNHNN and SYGVQD (reference sequence). This CDR3 comprises 16 residues. The CDR3 loop reads CASSEGSRAGRYEQYF. For the CDR3, the DNA is TGCGCCAGCAGTGAGGGGTCGCGGGCAGGACGCTACGAGCAGTACTTC.

The V and J genes are TRBV6-2 or TRBV6-3 and TRBJ1-1; 9 bases agree with TRBD1. Germline trimming cut 4 bases from V and 7 bases from J; bases unmatched to any gene: 10. This CDR3 spans 15 amino acids. Germline V CDR1 and CDR2: MNHEY, SVGEGT. CDR3 in amino acids: CASSLRLQGAGEAFF. CDR3 DNA: TGTGCCAGCAGTTTGAGGCTACAGGGGGCCGGTGAAGCTTTCTTT.

The chain employs TRBV15 and TRBJ2-2; 7 nucleotides line up with TRBD1. V was pared by 0 bases and J by 0 bases, with 4 bases of the junction left unmatched. This CDR3 is 17 amino acids long. CDR1 is LNHNV and CDR2 is YYDKDF in the germline V gene (reference sequence). Here the CDR3 DNA reads TGTGCCACCAGCAGAGAATACGGGACAGCGAACACCGGGGAGCTGTTTTTT. It codes for CATSREYGTANTGELFF.

The chain employs TRBV6-5 and TRBJ1-1, with 7 positions matching TRBD1. Trimming cost V 4 bases and J 2 bases; bases outside gene matches: 7. The CDR3 totals 15 residues. Looked up from germline, CDR1 is MNHEY and CDR2 is SVGAGI. The DNA for the CDR3 is TGTGCCAGCAGTTCCGGACAGGCGCCAAACACTGAAGCTTTCTTT. Encoded protein: CASSSGQAPNTEAFF.

This rearrangement joins TRBV28 to TRBJ2-7; D is ambiguous. V gave up 5 bases and J gave up 0 bases, with 2 bases separating them. Germline CDR1 is MDHEN and CDR2 is SYDVKM. The CDR3 extends over 11 amino acids. In DNA form, the CDR3 reads TGTGCCAGCAGTGTCTCCTACGAGCAGTACTTC. It specifies CASSVSYEQYF.

The V gene is TRBV7-2, the J gene TRBJ1-5, with 7 bases fitting TRBD1. With 1 base clipped from V and 0 bases from J, the junction kept 0 bases outside the gene matches. This CDR3 is 15 amino acids long. CDR1 and CDR2 from the germline V gene are SGHTA and FQGNSA. The CDR3: CASSLGQGSNQPQHF. In DNA, the CDR3 is TGTGCCAGCAGCTTAGGACAGGGTAGCAATCAGCCCCAGCATTTT.

This sequence joins TRBV9 and TRBJ2-5; 10 bases fit TRBD2. The length of the CDR3 is 17 residues. CDR1 is SGDLS and CDR2 is YYNGEE in the germline V gene. With 0 bases clipped from V and 10 bases from J, the junction kept 15 bases outside the gene matches. The CDR3 spells CASSVGLAGAGGGVQYF. Here the CDR3 DNA reads TGTGCCAGCAGCGTAGGGCTAGCGGGAGCGGGTGGTGGAGTCCAGTACTTC.

The chain joins TRBV18 to TRBJ1-1; D not resolved. CDR1 and CDR2 (germline): KGHSH, LQKENI. The CDR3 covers 13 residues. V lost 3 bases to trimming and J lost 2 bases, with 7 bases between them. CDR3 DNA: TGTGCCAGCTCACCCAGAGCTAACACTGAAGCTTTCTTT. Its translation: CASSPRANTEAFF.

This clone was observed a few times. This chain's CDR3 is CASSEVAGTPSYEQYF. DNA of the CDR3: TGTGCCAGCAGTGAAGTCGCCGGGACACCCTCCTACGAGCAGTACTTC. The chain carries TRBV6-1 and TRBJ2-7; possibly TRBD1 for D (6 bases). V was clipped by 1 base and J by 0 bases, with 13 bases between them. CDR1 is MNHNS, CDR2 SASEGT, per germline. There are 16 residues in the CDR3.